Presented here are 5 T cell receptor beta chains from one specimen sequenced in a study of shared clonotypes between healthy human individuals. Only in-frame clones appear in the TCRdb table, and some are missing; sequencing was by immunoSEQ multiplex PCR. The sample includes more than 2,000,000 clones, 85% to 95% seen only once; the top ten take over 0.12%. Specimen: naive CD4+ T cells sorted from blood. The subset is: CD45RA+ positively selected. These receptors were taken from a man aged 18 to 30 in good health.

This chain joins TRBV19 and TRBJ1-5; D is uncertain. There are 12 residues in the CDR3. The V end was cut by 6 bases, the J end by 5 bases, with 8 bases between. Germline V gives CDR1 LNHDA, CDR2 SQIVND (reference sequence). The CDR3 loop is CASRRADQPQHF. The CDR3 region has the DNA TGTGCCAGTAGGCGAGCGGATCAGCCCCAGCATTTT.

This rearrangement joins TRBV5-6 to TRBJ1-4; TRBD1 matches at 7 bases. This CDR3 is 16 amino acids long. Germline values: CDR1 SGHDT, CDR2 YYEEEE. The junction had 13 bases not matched to a gene; V was cut back by 3 bases and J by 8 bases. The CDR3 DNA sequence: TGTGCCAGCAGCTCGGGGGCTGGGCAGGGGGGAGAAAAACTGTTTTTT. It yields the protein CASSSGAGQGGEKLFF.

In regard to this clone: The sample carries other DNA sequences with the same CDR3. The chain has TRBV18 and TRBJ2-1, with 8 positions matching TRBD1. The CDR3 runs to 15 residues. Germline V gives CDR1 KGHSH, CDR2 LQKENI. The junction had 2 bases not matched to a gene; V was cut back by 0 bases and J by 4 bases. The CDR3 loop is CASSPPGQGYNEQFF. For the CDR3, the DNA is TGTGCCAGCTCACCACCTGGACAGGGATACAATGAGCAGTTCTTC.

The CDR3 DNA follows: TGTGCCAGCAGCCCGTGGGGGAGGGGATCCCCAGAGACCCAGTACTTC. Translation: CASSPWGRGSPETQYF. This rearrangement joins TRBV7-9 to TRBJ2-5; 7 bases are a match to TRBD2. V gave up 5 bases and J gave up 4 bases; unmatched junction bases: 13. Germline-derived CDR1 and CDR2 are SEHNR and FQNEAQ (reference sequence). The CDR3 length is 16 residues.

This clone showed up just once. This rearrangement joins TRBV30 to TRBJ1-5, with D possibly being TRBD1 (5 bases). The CDR3 contains 14 residues. The germline gives CDR1 GTSNPN, CDR2 SVGIG (reference sequence). The V end was cut by 3 bases, the J end by 4 bases, with 13 bases between. CDR3 bases: TGTGCCTGGAGCGCTCACGGGGGAAATCAGCCCCAGCATTTT. Translation gives CAWSAHGGNQPQHF. Variable domain in full (rest from reference TRBV30 and TRBJ1-5): SQTIHQWPATLVQPVGSPLSLECTVEGTSNPNLYWYRQAAGRGLQLLFYSVGIGQISSEVPQNLSASRPQDRQFILSSKKLLLSDSGFYLCAWSAHGGNQPQHFGDGTRLSIL.